This T cell receptor beta chain derives from a study of T cells in Graves' hyperthyroidism and ophthalmopathy. The study, taken as a whole, reports: Progression to ophthalmopathy was predicted a median of roughly 6.5 months early.

As to this clonotype: Its target is unknown.

RNA transcripts were the template for amplifying TCR beta CDR3 regions. TCR CDR3 regions were first amplified by RT-PCR with HTBI primers. TCRdb re-called the multiplex PCR reads with MiXCR, one entry per CDR3 protein. The data contain under 350,000 distinct CDR3 sequences, about 15% of them singletons. V trimming: 0 bases; J trimming: 0 bases; junction bases outside the gene matches: 12. CDR1 and CDR2 (germline): MNHEY, SVGAGI. The CDR3 consists of 21 residues. The sequenced material came from blood. The TCR was taken from a woman between 55 and 75 years old with Graves' ophthalmopathy. The gene calls are TRBV6-5 and TRBJ2-6; 9 nucleotides align to TRBD1. Here the CDR3 reads CASSYSRLRDREFSGANVLTF. CDR3 bases: TGTGCCAGCAGTTACTCGCGGCTCCGGGACAGGGAGTTCTCTGGGGCCAACGTCCTGACTTTC.